The clone carrying this T cell receptor (beta chain) was observed many times. This specimen belongs to a study of T-cell reconstitution after alpha-beta-depleted transplantation in children. Researchers prepared the TCRbeta library using unique molecular identifiers, the study reports. TCRdb fed the PCR reads into MiXCR, producing one record per CDR3 protein. Altogether roughly 590,000 distinct CDR3 sequences are present, roughly 15% being singletons, with the ten largest covering around 0.96%. In germline, CDR1 is MNHNS, CDR2 SASEGT. The J segment lost 0 bases and the V segment lost 5 bases, leaving 3 bases of the junction unmatched. The CDR3 runs to 16 residues.

This clonotype was sampled from a human donor who donated a stem cell graft to a child with acute myeloid leukemia. V and J are TRBV6-1 and TRBJ2-1; 11 bases fit TRBD2. This specimen consisted of PBMCs from the stem cell graft donor, obtained from the stem cell graft. The CDR3 loop reads CASSRLAGSSYNEQFF. CDR3 in DNA: TGTGCCAGCAGTCGACTAGCGGGGAGCTCCTACAATGAGCAGTTCTTC.